This record covers a single T cell receptor beta chain. The entry originates in a study of early T cells in non-severe SARS-CoV-2 infection. CDR1 and CDR2 from the germline V gene are MNHEY and SMNVEV (reference sequence). V was shortened by 5 bases and J by 2 bases, with 15 bases between the two germline ends. CDR3 length: 15 residues. TCRdb processed the 5' RACE reads anew with MiXCR; each CDR3 protein has one entry. The sample has about 61,000 distinct CDR3 sequences; 9.5% to 15% are singletons. The rearrangement links TRBV27 to TRBJ2-5; no clear D gene. The TCR comes from an adult who was a healthcare worker with PCR-confirmed SARS-CoV-2 infection or an uninfected control (not recorded which). The donor label of this sample is uncertain. The sample in question was whole blood, obtained at baseline. Here the CDR3 reads CASSPDRTRQETQYF. CDR3 sequence (DNA): TGTGCCAGCAGTCCTGACCGGACCCGTCAAGAGACCCAGTACTTC.